Presented here are 22 T cell receptor beta chains from one specimen sequenced in a study of cytomegalovirus exposure and HLA in healthy donors. With 60 Vbeta and 13 Jbeta primers, the PCR was carried out. Repertoires were generated with immunoSEQ multiplex PCR, while TCRdb's copy carries only in-frame clones and drops some. The data contain 110,000 or so clones, less than 85% of them seen just once; the ten biggest clones take up about 7.5%. Input material: PBMCs. These receptor sequences come from a man aged 40-49 years in good health and CMV-seropositive.

This rearrangement joins TRBV2 to TRBJ1-2; 7 bases match TRBD1. V trimming: 4 bases; J trimming: 5 bases; junction bases outside the gene matches: 4. The V gene's germline CDR1 is SNHLY and CDR2 FYNNEI. This CDR3 contains 13 residues. The CDR3 bases are TGTGCCAGCAGTGTTAGACAGGGTTATGGCTACACCTTC. This gives the protein CASSVRQGYGYTF.

Concerning this clone: Its ends do not fully match the called genes, so a read error is possible. The gene calls are TRBV5-1 and TRBJ1-2; D gene uncertain. The CDR3 totals 11 residues. Germline V lookup: CDR1 SGHRS, CDR2 YFSETQ. CDR3 nucleotide sequence: TGCGCCAGGAGCTTGGATAGGGAGGGAACCTTC. It yields the protein CARSLDREGTF.

This clone was detected only a few times. The J gene is TRBJ2-3, the V gene TRBV28; D gene unclear. Germline V gives CDR1 MDHEN, CDR2 SYDVKM. V was shortened by 7 bases and J by 3 bases, with 5 bases between the two germline ends. The CDR3 extends over 11 amino acids. The CDR3 loop is CASTYTDTQYF. CDR3 sequence (DNA): TGTGCCAGCACCTATACAGATACGCAGTATTTT.

The V gene is TRBV7-2, the J gene TRBJ2-7; D gene ambiguous. V dropped 3 bases and J dropped 1 base, with 4 bases sitting between them. The CDR3 has 12 residues. Germline V lookup: CDR1 SGHTA, CDR2 FQGNSA. CDR3 bases: TGTGCCAGCAGCTTCGGTTCCTACGAGCAGTACTTC. Translation: CASSFGSYEQYF.

This clone was seen a handful of times. The chain couples TRBV29-1 to TRBJ1-1, with 7 bases identical to TRBD1. The germline gives CDR1 SQVTM, CDR2 ANQGSEA. V gave up 6 bases and J gave up 3 bases; unmatched junction bases: 7. The CDR3 runs 13 residues. In DNA form, the CDR3 reads TGCAGCGTGCTGGGACAGAGCCACACTGAAGCTTTCTTT. This encodes CSVLGQSHTEAFF.

The rearrangement joins TRBV12-5 to TRBJ2-7, with a weak D call TRBD2 (6 bases). Germline CDR1 and CDR2: LGHNT and FRNRAP. The CDR3 is 15 residues long. Trimming shortened V by 0 bases and J by 6 bases, and 15 bases separated the two germline ends. Here the CDR3 DNA reads TGTGCTAGTGGTTTGGTACAAGAGGGAGGAAGCGAGCAGTACTTC. It translates to CASGLVQEGGSEQYF.

This chain joins TRBV2 and TRBJ2-7, with 9 bases lining up with TRBD2. This CDR3 is built from 15 residues. V dropped 7 bases and J dropped 4; count of bases not matched to a gene: 11. CDR1 SNHLY and CDR2 FYNNEI come from the germline V gene. The CDR3 sequence: CASTTEASGIYEQYF. In DNA, the CDR3 is TGTGCCAGCACCACGGAGGCTAGCGGGATTTACGAGCAGTACTTC.

This clone was seen only once. The genes are TRBV16 and TRBJ1-2, with D unresolved. From germline, CDR1 is KGHSY and CDR2 FQNENV. The CDR3 has 14 amino acids. Between the trimmed V and J ends, which lost 2 bases and 0 bases, there was a span of 7 bases. CDR3: CASSQNLANYGYTF. The CDR3 region has the DNA TGTGCCAGCAGCCAAAATTTAGCTAACTATGGCTACACCTTC.

The chain recombines TRBV4-1 with TRBJ1-2; 7 positions agree with TRBD1. The CDR3 has 14 residues. The ends lost 0 bases at V and 2 bases at J; junction bases unmatched: 0. Germline V gives CDR1 MGHRA, CDR2 YSYEKL. The chain's CDR3 is CASSQEQGNYGYTF. CDR3 bases: TGCGCCAGCAGCCAAGAACAGGGGAACTATGGCTACACCTTC.

There are a few counts of this clone. The chain links TRBV27 to TRBJ1-2; D gene ambiguous. Trimming took 9 bases from V and 0 from J, leaving 8 bases between them. The V gene's germline CDR1 is MNHEY and CDR2 SMNVEV (reference sequence). This CDR3 contains 12 residues. CDR3 protein: CASRTANYGYTF. The DNA of the CDR3 is TGTGCCAGTAGAACGGCTAACTATGGCTACACCTTC.

V gene TRBV15 combines with J gene TRBJ2-5; D gene unclear. CDR3 length equals 13 residues. Germline lookup yields CDR1 LNHNV and CDR2 YYDKDF (reference sequence). The germline V and J ends were trimmed by 0 bases and 5 bases, with 7 bases remaining between them. Here the CDR3 DNA reads TGTGCCACCAGCAGAGATCCGAGGGAGACCCAGTACTTC. It encodes CATSRDPRETQYF.

The chain recombines TRBV27 with TRBJ2-3; TRBD2 is a possible D gene (6 bases). Germline V gives CDR1 MNHEY, CDR2 SMNVEV (reference sequence). The CDR3 is 20 amino acids. Trimming took off 2 bases at V and 6 bases at J, with 30 bases between the two ends. CDR3 coding DNA: TGTGCCAGCAGTTTACGGCCTAGGGCAGCAGGACTATCAGGTGGGGATACGCAGTATTTT. Amino acids: CASSLRPRAAGLSGGDTQYF.

The genes are TRBV19 and TRBJ1-5, with unresolved D. With 6 bases removed from V and 2 bases from J, the gap between germline ends came to 11 bases. The CDR3 contains 14 residues. The germline gives CDR1 LNHDA, CDR2 SQIVND (reference sequence). CDR3 DNA sequence: TGTGCCAGTAGAACCGGGTCGGGCAATCAGCCCCAGCATTTT. Its translation: CASRTGSGNQPQHF.

On this clone: The junction shows a germline mismatch at one end, possibly a read error. The V call is TRBV5-5, the J call TRBJ2-6; possibly TRBD1 for D (5 bases). CDR1 and CDR2 from the germline V gene are SGHKS and YYEKEE (reference sequence). The CDR3 has 14 amino acids. Written as DNA, the CDR3 is TGTGCCAGCAGCTTGGGAAGTGGGGCCAACGGCCTGACTTTC. This gives the protein CASSLGSGANGLTF.

The chain is built from TRBV2 and TRBJ2-1, with 9 bases matching TRBD2. Germline V gene lookup returns CDR1 SNHLY and CDR2 FYNNEI. This CDR3 has 18 residues. J lost 0 bases, V lost 4 bases, and 10 bases had no gene match. CDR3 sequence reads: CASSGSGRQQRSYNEQFF. The CDR3 DNA reads TGTGCCAGCAGTGGAAGCGGGAGGCAACAACGCTCCTACAATGAGCAGTTCTTC.

The rearrangement uses TRBV18 and TRBJ1-1, with 9 bases matching TRBD1. The CDR3 consists of 15 residues. V gave up 3 bases and J gave up 4 bases; unmatched junction bases: 6. Germline CDR1 and CDR2: KGHSH and LQKENI. The CDR3 is CASSPNRDRVTEAFF. CDR3 nucleotides: TGTGCCAGCTCACCCAACCGGGACAGGGTCACTGAAGCTTTCTTT. Complete variable domain (other parts from reference TRBV18 and TRBJ1-1): NAGVMQNPRHLVRRRGQEARLRCSPMKGHSHVYWYRQLPEEGLKFMVYLQKENIIDESGMPKERFSAEFPKEGPSILRIQQVVRGDSAAYFCASSPNRDRVTEAFFGQGTRLTVV.

V usage is TRBV5-5 and J usage is TRBJ2-3; 7 nucleotides agree with TRBD1. Germline CDR1 and CDR2: SGHKS and YYEKEE (reference sequence). The CDR3 spans 17 residues. With V trimmed by 3 bases and J by 2 bases, 12 bases remained unmatched. The CDR3 region is CASSSRYQGTVTDTQYF. CDR3 nucleotides: TGTGCCAGCAGCTCCAGGTATCAAGGGACAGTCACAGATACGCAGTATTTT.

In its sample, this clone was seen once. The rearrangement uses TRBV5-5 and TRBJ2-3, with 13 bases aligning to TRBD2. The V segment lost 0 bases and the J segment 5 bases; nucleotides outside the gene matches: 9. Germline-derived CDR1 and CDR2 are SGHKS and YYEKEE (reference sequence). The CDR3 covers 18 residues. This CDR3 reads CASSLAVGLAGKEDTQYF. CDR3 nucleotides: TGTGCCAGCAGCTTGGCCGTGGGACTAGCGGGAAAGGAAGATACGCAGTATTTT.

The chain employs TRBV27 and TRBJ2-2, with D unclear. CDR3 length: 16 amino acids. CDR1 is MNHEY and CDR2 is SMNVEV in the germline V gene (reference sequence). The V gene lost 5 bases and the J gene lost 1 base, with 14 bases spanning the gap. CDR3 DNA: TGTGCCAGCAGTGCTTTATCCCCGAGGAACACCGGGGAGCTGTTTTTT. Its protein product is CASSALSPRNTGELFF.

The rearrangement joins TRBV10-3 to TRBJ2-3, with 10 bases lining up with TRBD2. Germline V gene lookup returns CDR1 ENHRY and CDR2 SYGVKD. V was pared by 1 base and J by 4 bases, with 8 bases of the junction left unmatched. The CDR3 totals 17 residues. In DNA, the CDR3 is TGTGCCATCAGTGAGTTTGGAGTAGGACTAGCGGCAGATACGCAGTATTTT. Translated, it gives CAISEFGVGLAADTQYF.

The chain employs TRBV10-1 and TRBJ1-3; the D gene is possibly TRBD1 (5 bases). V was clipped by 7 bases and J by 7 bases, with 14 bases between them. The germline V gene encodes CDR1 WNHNN and CDR2 SYGVQD (reference sequence). The CDR3 has 13 residues. This CDR3 reads CASKAGRANTIYF. The CDR3 nucleotides read TGCGCCAGCAAAGCAGGGCGCGCGAACACCATATATTTT.

The J gene is TRBJ1-1, the V gene TRBV5-8; a weak D match, TRBD1 (5 bases). Between the trimmed V and J ends, which lost 4 bases and 4 bases, there was a span of 14 bases. CDR1 is SGHTS and CDR2 is YDEGEE in the germline V gene. This CDR3 region has 14 residues. The DNA for the CDR3 is TGTGCCAGCAGCCGACGGACACGGATCACTGAAGCTTTCTTT. This sequence encodes CASSRRTRITEAFF.